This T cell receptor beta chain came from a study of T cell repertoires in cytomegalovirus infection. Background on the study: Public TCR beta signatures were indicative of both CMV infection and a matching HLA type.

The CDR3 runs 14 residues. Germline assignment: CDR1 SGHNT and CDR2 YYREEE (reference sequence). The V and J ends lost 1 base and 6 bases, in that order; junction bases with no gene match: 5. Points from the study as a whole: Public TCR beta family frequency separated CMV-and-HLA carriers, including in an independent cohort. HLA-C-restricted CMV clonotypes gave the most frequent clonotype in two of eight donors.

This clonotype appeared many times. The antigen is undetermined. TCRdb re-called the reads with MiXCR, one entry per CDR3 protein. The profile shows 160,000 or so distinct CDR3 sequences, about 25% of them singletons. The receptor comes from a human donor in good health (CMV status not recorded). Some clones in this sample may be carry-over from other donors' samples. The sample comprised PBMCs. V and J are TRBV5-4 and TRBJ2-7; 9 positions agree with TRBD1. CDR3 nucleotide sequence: TGTGCCAGCAGCTTGTCGGACAGGGGATCCGAGCAGTACTTC. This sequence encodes CASSLSDRGSEQYF.